The 25 T cell receptor beta chains given below trace back to one sample, sequenced in a study of blood T cells in healthy people across ages. Primers used in a second PCR of about 6 to 11 cycles were a sample-barcoded 5' primer and a J-beta primer mix. One entry per CDR3 protein results from TCRdb running MiXCR on the 5' RACE reads. This sample has roughly 1.7 million distinct CDR3 sequences, with about 31% found just once. Sequenced sample: blood. Every receptor here comes from a woman younger than 45 in good health.

This clonotype was detected only a few times. The rearrangement joins TRBV2 to TRBJ2-1; 7 positions agree with TRBD2. The CDR3 has 15 residues. V was pared by 7 bases and J by 3 bases, with 9 bases of the junction left unmatched. From germline, CDR1 is SNHLY and CDR2 FYNNEI. CDR3 in amino acids: CASTPRDYGYNEQFF. For the CDR3, the DNA is TGTGCCAGCACTCCCAGGGACTACGGCTACAATGAGCAGTTCTTC.

This sequence joins TRBV6-6 and TRBJ1-1; TRBD1 might be the D (5 bases). Germline V gene data show CDR1 as MNHNY and CDR2 as SVGAGI (reference sequence). The CDR3 extends over 14 amino acids. V lost 2 bases to trimming and J lost 0 bases, with 7 bases between them. CDR3 sequence: CASSYEGMNTEAFF. In nucleotides, the CDR3 is TGTGCCAGCAGTTACGAGGGGATGAACACTGAAGCTTTCTTT.

The CDR3 protein is CASSFHPDYEQYF. DNA of the CDR3: TGCGCCAGCAGCTTTCACCCCGATTACGAGCAGTACTTC. The genes are TRBV5-1 and TRBJ2-7; D is unclear. CDR1 and CDR2 from the germline V gene are SGHRS and YFSETQ. The germline V and J ends were trimmed by 2 bases and 4 bases, with 10 bases remaining between them. The CDR3 covers 13 residues.

This sequence joins TRBV15 and TRBJ2-7; D is possibly TRBD1 (6 bases). This CDR3 is built from 14 residues. V gave up 4 bases and J gave up 6 bases, with 16 bases separating them. Germline V gene lookup returns CDR1 LNHNV and CDR2 YYDKDF (reference sequence). CDR3 DNA sequence: TGTGCCACCAGCACCTATTCCGGGACACCCGAGCAGTACTTC. It encodes CATSTYSGTPEQYF.

V usage is TRBV27 and J usage is TRBJ2-5; D not resolved. CDR3 length: 16 residues. CDR1 is MNHEY, CDR2 SMNVEV, per germline (reference sequence). The V gene lost 2 bases and the J gene lost 2 bases, with 15 bases spanning the gap. The CDR3 DNA reads TGTGCCAGCAGTTTAGGGATTCAGAATCTTCAAGAGACCCAGTACTTC. This translates into CASSLGIQNLQETQYF.

This clonotype has only a few counts. The chain carries TRBV6-6 and TRBJ2-3; 7 nucleotides agree with TRBD1. The germline V gene encodes CDR1 MNHNY and CDR2 SVGAGI (reference sequence). This CDR3 region has 16 residues. V was pared by 3 bases and J by 4 bases, with 10 bases of the junction left unmatched. The CDR3 reads CASSYTTGTSPDTQYF. The CDR3 bases are TGTGCCAGCAGTTATACGACAGGGACGTCCCCAGATACGCAGTATTTT.

This rearrangement joins TRBV20-1 to TRBJ2-3, with 9 bases fitting TRBD2. The ends lost 6 bases at V and 2 bases at J; junction bases unmatched: 6. This CDR3 has 14 amino acids. Germline CDR1 is DFQATT and CDR2 is SNEGSKA (reference sequence). In nucleotides, the CDR3 is TGCAGTGCCCCAGGGACTAGCTCCACAGATACGCAGTATTTT. Translation gives CSAPGTSSTDTQYF.

The DNA for the CDR3 is TGCGCCAGCAGCTTGGGGGGCCGAACCAATTCACCCCTCCACTTT. As protein: CASSLGGRTNSPLHF. The chain is built from TRBV5-1 and TRBJ1-6, with a tentative D call TRBD1 (5 bases). Germline V gives CDR1 SGHRS, CDR2 YFSETQ. CDR3 length equals 15 residues. V lost 0 bases and J lost 7, with 11 bases in between.

The J gene is TRBJ2-5, the V gene TRBV12-3 or TRBV12-4; 11 bases fit TRBD2. V gave up 4 bases and J gave up 5 bases; unmatched junction bases: 6. The CDR3 is 15 residues long. DNA of the CDR3: TGTGCCAGCAGTTCAACACTAGCGGGGGCCGAGACCCAGTACTTC. Amino acids: CASSSTLAGAETQYF.

This clonotype occurred many times. J is TRBJ2-5 and V is TRBV30; D uncertain. The CDR3 consists of 14 residues. Trimming took off 0 bases at V and 2 bases at J, with 10 bases between the two ends. CDR1 and CDR2 from the germline V gene are GTSNPN and SVGIG (reference sequence). The CDR3 region is CAWSVKRDQETQYF. CDR3 nucleotides: TGTGCCTGGAGTGTGAAAAGGGATCAAGAGACCCAGTACTTC.

As concerns this clonotype: At one end the junction does not follow the germline gene, possibly because of a read error. The chain links TRBV10-3 to TRBJ2-3, with 9 bases identical to TRBD2. Germline assignment: CDR1 ENHRY and CDR2 SYGVKD. The CDR3 is 15 residues long. CDR3: CAISASGLAADTRYF. The CDR3 region has the DNA TGTGCCATCAGTGCTTCGGGACTAGCTGCAGATACGCGGTATTTT.

This clonotype has more than one count but fewer than ten. The genes are TRBV14 and TRBJ2-1; 10 nucleotides align to TRBD2. The trim removed 0 bases at V and 8 bases at J, leaving 10 bases unmatched. Germline CDR1 is SGHDN and CDR2 is FVKESK. This CDR3 has 17 amino acids. The CDR3 sequence is CASSQDPAGGQYHEQFF. The CDR3, as DNA: TGTGCCAGCAGCCAAGATCCAGCGGGGGGGCAGTATCATGAGCAGTTCTTC.

The chain recombines TRBV27 with TRBJ2-1; 11 positions match TRBD1. The CDR3 is made up of 16 amino acids. The germline V gene has CDR1 MNHEY and CDR2 SMNVEV (reference sequence). Trimming removed 5 bases from V and 5 bases from J; junction bases left unmatched: 8. This chain's CDR3 is CASSLIGTGGHNEQFF. In DNA, the CDR3 is TGTGCCAGCAGTCTTATCGGGACAGGGGGGCACAATGAGCAGTTCTTC.

This clonotype was seen a few times. This chain joins TRBV7-6 and TRBJ2-7; the D is unclear. This CDR3 has 15 residues. Germline CDR1 SGHVS, CDR2 FNYEAQ. V was cut by 1 base and J by 0 bases, with 10 bases left in between. CDR3 in amino acids: CASSLGESFSYEQYF. The CDR3 region has the DNA TGTGCCAGCAGCTTAGGAGAGTCCTTCTCCTACGAGCAGTACTTC.

The V and J genes are TRBV7-3 and TRBJ2-3, with a possible D match to TRBD1 (5 bases). The CDR3 runs to 17 residues. The V gene lost 5 bases and the J gene lost 5 bases, with 23 bases spanning the gap. CDR1 and CDR2 (germline): SGHTA, FQGTGA. The chain's CDR3 is CASSPPWSSGAQDTQYF. CDR3 bases: TGTGCCAGCAGCCCCCCTTGGTCCTCTGGGGCACAAGATACGCAGTATTTT.

The genes are TRBV11-2 and TRBJ1-1; D is possibly TRBD1 (6 bases). This CDR3 contains 14 residues. Germline-derived CDR1 and CDR2 are SGHAT and FQNNGV. V lost 5 bases and J lost 4, with 14 bases in between. The CDR3 bases are TGTGCCAGCAGCCCCGGAAGAGGGGGCACTGAAGCTTTCTTT. The encoded protein is CASSPGRGGTEAFF.

The chain is built from TRBV12-3 or TRBV12-4 and TRBJ1-1; D is uncertain. The CDR3 is made up of 8 amino acids. Trimming removed 6 bases from V and 11 bases from J, with 4 bases in between. The CDR3 DNA reads as TGTGCCAGCAGCCCCGCTTTCTTT. It is translated as CASSPAFF.

This clonotype occurred a few times. The rearrangement links TRBV3-1 to TRBJ2-1, with TRBD2 matching over 12 bases. Germline lookup yields CDR1 LGHDT and CDR2 YNNKEL (reference sequence). This CDR3 comprises 17 residues. Losses at the gene ends were 3 bases for V and 7 bases for J; bases not matched to a gene: 10. The CDR3 nucleotides read TGTGCCAGCAGCCAGTTACTAGCGGGGGGCCGGGGTAATGAGCAGTTCTTC. It specifies CASSQLLAGGRGNEQFF.

This clonotype was recorded a few times. In DNA form, the CDR3 reads TGTGCCAGCAGACACAAGGGGGAGATAACTGAAGCTTTCTTT. As protein: CASRHKGEITEAFF. J is TRBJ1-1 and V is TRBV6-1, with D perhaps TRBD1 (6 bases). The CDR3 is 14 amino acids. In germline, CDR1 is MNHNS, CDR2 SASEGT. Deletions cut 6 bases from V and 5 bases from J, with 16 bases between.

The rearrangement links TRBV15 to TRBJ2-1, with 14 bases lining up with TRBD2. This CDR3 spans 17 amino acids. Germline V gives CDR1 LNHNV, CDR2 YYDKDF (reference sequence). The trim removed 0 bases at V and 8 bases at J, leaving 6 bases unmatched. CDR3 sequence: CATSRDGGLAGAYEQFF. The CDR3 DNA is TGTGCCACCAGCAGAGATGGGGGACTAGCGGGAGCTTATGAGCAGTTCTTC.

V gene TRBV3-1 combines with J gene TRBJ2-7, with D possibly matching TRBD2 (5 bases). Trimming left V 4 bases short and J 6 bases short, with 19 bases between. The CDR3 contains 15 residues. Per the germline V gene, CDR1 is LGHDT and CDR2 is YNNKEL (reference sequence). CDR3 protein: CASSPVGSSAPEQYF. The CDR3 DNA is TGTGCCAGCAGCCCGGTGGGGAGCTCCGCACCCGAGCAGTACTTC.

The chain is built from TRBV3-1 and TRBJ2-1, with TRBD2 matching 7 bases. The CDR3 loop spans 15 amino acids. Germline trimming cut 4 bases from V and 5 bases from J; bases unmatched to any gene: 8. Germline V gene data show CDR1 as LGHDT and CDR2 as YNNKEL (reference sequence). CDR3 nucleotides: TGTGCCAGCAGCCCGCGTCGTCTAGCGGACAATGAGCAGTTCTTC. Its translation: CASSPRRLADNEQFF.

This clonotype was picked up a small number of times. V usage is TRBV7-2 and J usage is TRBJ2-5; D might be TRBD2 (5 bases). This CDR3 region has 15 residues. CDR1 is SGHTA, CDR2 FQGNSA, per germline. V was shortened by 5 bases and J by 2 bases, with 15 bases between the two germline ends. CDR3 coding DNA: TGTGCCAGCAGCCCGGTGACTACACTGCAAGAGACCCAGTACTTC. Translation gives CASSPVTTLQETQYF.

This clonotype has only a few counts. V is TRBV20-1 and J is TRBJ2-1; D unclear. Trimming cost V 0 bases and J 9 bases, with 18 bases left between them. In germline, CDR1 is DFQATT, CDR2 SNEGSKA (reference sequence). The CDR3 spans 15 residues. The CDR3 reads CSARDARGDRSEQFF. The DNA of the CDR3 is TGCAGTGCTAGAGATGCTCGCGGAGACCGCAGTGAGCAGTTCTTC.

About this clonotype: This may arise from a read error, as a much more abundant clone is one base away. V and J are TRBV4-1 and TRBJ1-2; the D gene is possibly TRBD1 (6 bases). CDR1 and CDR2 from the germline V gene are MGHRA and YSYEKL. The CDR3 is 15 residues long. For the CDR3, the DNA is TGCGCCAGCGGCCAAGATCGGACAGAACTTTATGGCTACACCTTC. This encodes CASGQDRTELYGYTF.